The present T cell receptor (beta chain) was sequenced within a study of CXCR3 chemokines and chemotherapy response in bladder cancer. TCRdb passed the PCR reads through MiXCR, listing each CDR3 protein once. The table has over 2,000 distinct CDR3 sequences, around 17% seen once; the top ten hold 20% to 30%. This CDR3 contains 13 residues. Trimming took off 11 bases at V and 2 bases at J, with 13 bases between the two ends. Germline values: CDR1 LNHDA, CDR2 SQIVND (reference sequence). This clonotype appeared many times. The J gene is TRBJ1-3, the V gene TRBV19; no reliable D call. This specimen was taken from a patient whose treatment included neoadjuvant chemotherapy. This receptor was taken from a human donor with bladder cancer that responded to neoadjuvant chemotherapy. CDR3 sequence reads: CAASWATGNTIYF. The DNA of the CDR3 is TGTGCCGCAAGCTGGGCCACTGGAAACACCATATATTTT.